This section outlines one T cell receptor (beta chain) sequence together with its context. Seattle-derived patients entered the study during active infection and were followed longitudinally. Profiled with immunoSEQ multiplex PCR; TCRdb holds only in-frame clones, not every one. The profile shows roughly 250,000 clones, more than 90% of them singletons. This entry comes from a study of blood T cell repertoires in COVID-19. The CDR3 sequence is 13 residues long. The V gene's germline CDR1 is MNHEY and CDR2 SVGAGI. The germline V and J ends were trimmed by 6 bases and 12 bases, with 19 bases remaining between them.

Sequencing was performed on peripheral blood. The sequence derives from a person aged 18 to 30 with COVID-19, enrolled during active disease. The V gene is TRBV6-5, the J gene TRBJ2-3; D possibly corresponds to TRBD1 (6 bases). The DNA for the CDR3 is TGTGCCAGCAGGGGGGACACCGCAGGCGATCAGTATTTT. It yields the protein CASRGDTAGDQYF.